This T cell receptor beta chain originates from a study of tissue T cells after allogeneic stem cell transplantation. Only in-frame clones appear in the TCRdb table, and some are missing; sequencing was by immunoSEQ multiplex PCR. Among fewer than 30,000 clones listed, over 75% were seen once. This CDR3 contains 12 residues. The V and J ends lost 6 bases and 3 bases respectively, with 8 bases between them. The germline V gene encodes CDR1 SQVTM and CDR2 ANQGSEA. The rearrangement uses TRBV29-1 and TRBJ2-2; perhaps TRBD1 as D (5 bases). This TCR was recovered from a woman aged 18 to 49 who later had graft-versus-host disease after an allogeneic stem cell transplant. The specimen comprised blood, sampled before transplantation. CDR3 amino acids: CSVDSDTGELFF. The DNA of the CDR3 is TGCAGCGTAGACAGTGACACCGGGGAGCTGTTTTTT.